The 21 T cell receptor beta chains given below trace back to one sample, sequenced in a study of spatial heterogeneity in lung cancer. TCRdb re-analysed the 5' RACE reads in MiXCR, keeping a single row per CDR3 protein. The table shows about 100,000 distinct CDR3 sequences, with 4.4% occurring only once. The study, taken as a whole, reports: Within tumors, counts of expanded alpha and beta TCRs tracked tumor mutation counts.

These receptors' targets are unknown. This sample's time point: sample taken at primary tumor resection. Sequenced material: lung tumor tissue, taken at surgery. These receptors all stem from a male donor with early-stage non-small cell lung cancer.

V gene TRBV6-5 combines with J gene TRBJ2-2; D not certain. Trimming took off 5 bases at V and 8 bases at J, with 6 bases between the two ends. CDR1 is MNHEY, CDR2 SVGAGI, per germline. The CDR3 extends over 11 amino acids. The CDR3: CASSRTGELFF. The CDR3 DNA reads TGTGCCAGCAGTCGCACGGGGGAGCTGTTTTTT.

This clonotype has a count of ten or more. The CDR3 DNA is TGCAGTGCTAGACAGGGGTTATTGCAGCCCCAGCATTTT. Protein: CSARQGLLQPQHF. V is TRBV20-1 and J is TRBJ1-5; TRBD1 is a possible D gene (6 bases). The V gene lost 2 bases and the J gene lost 7 bases, with 12 bases spanning the gap. The CDR3 has 13 amino acids. CDR1 is DFQATT and CDR2 is SNEGSKA in the germline V gene (reference sequence).

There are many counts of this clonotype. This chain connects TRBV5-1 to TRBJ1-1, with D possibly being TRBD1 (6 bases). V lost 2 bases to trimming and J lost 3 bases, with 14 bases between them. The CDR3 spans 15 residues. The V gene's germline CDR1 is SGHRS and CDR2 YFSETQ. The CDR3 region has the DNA TGCGCCAGCAGCTTCTCAGGGGTCGGGGACACTGAAGCTTTCTTT. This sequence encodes CASSFSGVGDTEAFF.

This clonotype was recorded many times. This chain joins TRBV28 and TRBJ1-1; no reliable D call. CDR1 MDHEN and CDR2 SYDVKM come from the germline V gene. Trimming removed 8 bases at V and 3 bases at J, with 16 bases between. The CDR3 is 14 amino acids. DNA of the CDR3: TGTGCCAGCTGCCTCACCGGAGCCCACACTGAAGCTTTCTTT. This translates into CASCLTGAHTEAFF.

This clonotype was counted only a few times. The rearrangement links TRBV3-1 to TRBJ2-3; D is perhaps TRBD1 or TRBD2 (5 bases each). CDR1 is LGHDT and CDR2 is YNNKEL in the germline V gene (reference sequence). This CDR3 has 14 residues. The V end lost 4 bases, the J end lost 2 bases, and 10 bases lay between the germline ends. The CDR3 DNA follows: TGTGCCAGCAGCCCAAGGGACCTCACAGATACGCAGTATTTT. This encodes CASSPRDLTDTQYF.

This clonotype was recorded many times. CDR3 sequence: CALQGHTEAFF. CDR3 nucleotide sequence: TGTGCCTTACAGGGGCACACTGAAGCTTTCTTT. V gene TRBV28 combines with J gene TRBJ1-1; TRBD1 agrees at 7 bases. CDR1 is MDHEN, CDR2 SYDVKM, per germline. The CDR3 totals 11 residues. Germline trimming cut 11 bases from V and 3 bases from J; bases unmatched to any gene: 3.

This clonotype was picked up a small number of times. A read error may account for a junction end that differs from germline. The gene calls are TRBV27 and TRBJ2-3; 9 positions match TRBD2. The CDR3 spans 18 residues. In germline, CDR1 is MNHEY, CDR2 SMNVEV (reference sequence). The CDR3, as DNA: TGTGCCAGCAGAAGACAGGGCCGGACTAGCGCCCGCACGGATACGCAGTATTTT. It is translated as CASRRQGRTSARTDTQYF.

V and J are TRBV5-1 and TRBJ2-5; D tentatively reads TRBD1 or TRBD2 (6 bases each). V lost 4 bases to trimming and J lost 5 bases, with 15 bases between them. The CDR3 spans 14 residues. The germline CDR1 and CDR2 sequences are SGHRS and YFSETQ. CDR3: CASSQEGTGETQYF. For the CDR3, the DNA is TGCGCCAGCAGCCAGGAGGGTACAGGGGAGACCCAGTACTTC.

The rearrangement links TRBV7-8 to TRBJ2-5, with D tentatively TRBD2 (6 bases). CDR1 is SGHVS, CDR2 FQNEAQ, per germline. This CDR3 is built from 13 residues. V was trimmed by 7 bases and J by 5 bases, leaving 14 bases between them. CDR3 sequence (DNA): TGTGCCAGCACCTTTGGGGGGAGGGAGACCCAGTACTTC. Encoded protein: CASTFGGRETQYF.

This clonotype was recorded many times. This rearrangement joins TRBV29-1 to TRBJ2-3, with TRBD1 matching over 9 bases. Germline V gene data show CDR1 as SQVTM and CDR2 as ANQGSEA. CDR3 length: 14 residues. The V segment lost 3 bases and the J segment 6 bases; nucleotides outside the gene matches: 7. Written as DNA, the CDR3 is TGCAGCGTTGAGGGGGACAGGGCGCTGGATACGCAGTATTTT. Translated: CSVEGDRALDTQYF.

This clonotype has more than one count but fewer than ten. CDR3: CASSLGSGQSFEQYF. The CDR3 nucleotides read TGTGCCAGCAGCCTGGGCTCGGGACAGTCGTTCGAGCAGTACTTC. This chain uses TRBV4-2 with TRBJ2-7; 7 positions match TRBD1. In germline, CDR1 is LGHNA, CDR2 YNFKEQ. The CDR3 has 15 residues. The ends lost 4 bases at V and 6 bases at J; junction bases unmatched: 12.

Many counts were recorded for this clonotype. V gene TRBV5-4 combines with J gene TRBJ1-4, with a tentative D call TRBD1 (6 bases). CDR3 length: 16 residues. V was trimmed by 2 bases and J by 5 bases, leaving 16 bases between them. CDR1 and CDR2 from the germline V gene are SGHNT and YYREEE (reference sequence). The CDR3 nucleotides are TGTGCCAGCAGCTTAGATATACAGGGAAGGAATGAAAAACTGTTTTTT. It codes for CASSLDIQGRNEKLFF.

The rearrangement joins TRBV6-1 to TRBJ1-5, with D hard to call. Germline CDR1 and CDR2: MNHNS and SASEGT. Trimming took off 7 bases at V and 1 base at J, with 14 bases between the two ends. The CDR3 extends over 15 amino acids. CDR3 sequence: CASTGGPASNQPQHF. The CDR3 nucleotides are TGTGCCAGCACTGGAGGACCCGCAAGCAATCAGCCCCAGCATTTT.

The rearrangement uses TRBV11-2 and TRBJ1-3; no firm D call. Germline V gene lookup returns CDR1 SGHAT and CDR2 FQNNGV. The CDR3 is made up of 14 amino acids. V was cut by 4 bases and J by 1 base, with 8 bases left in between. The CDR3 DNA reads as TGTGCCAGCAGCTCCAGAGATTCTGGAAACACCATATATTTT. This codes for CASSSRDSGNTIYF.

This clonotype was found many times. The CDR3 nucleotides are TGTGCCAGCAGCGAGACAGGGGGGATTTCGGATACGCAGTATTTT. Its translation is CASSETGGISDTQYF. The chain carries TRBV28 and TRBJ2-3; 9 nucleotides line up with TRBD1. The CDR3 covers 15 residues. CDR1 and CDR2 (germline): MDHEN, SYDVKM. Unmatched junction bases numbered 10, after V lost 6 bases and J lost 6 bases.

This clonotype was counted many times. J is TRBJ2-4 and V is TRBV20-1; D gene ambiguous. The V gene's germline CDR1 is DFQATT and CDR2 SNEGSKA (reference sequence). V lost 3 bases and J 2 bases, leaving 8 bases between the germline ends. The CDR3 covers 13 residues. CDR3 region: CSASPPTKNIQYF. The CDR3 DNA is TGCAGTGCTAGTCCCCCGACCAAAAACATTCAGTACTTC.

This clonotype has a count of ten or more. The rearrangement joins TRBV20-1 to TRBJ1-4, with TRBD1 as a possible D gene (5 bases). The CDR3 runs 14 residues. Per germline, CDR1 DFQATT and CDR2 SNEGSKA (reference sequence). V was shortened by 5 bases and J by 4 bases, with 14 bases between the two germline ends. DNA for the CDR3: TGCAGTGCTCCTAACAGACAGAGTAATGAAAAACTGTTTTTT. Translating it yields CSAPNRQSNEKLFF.

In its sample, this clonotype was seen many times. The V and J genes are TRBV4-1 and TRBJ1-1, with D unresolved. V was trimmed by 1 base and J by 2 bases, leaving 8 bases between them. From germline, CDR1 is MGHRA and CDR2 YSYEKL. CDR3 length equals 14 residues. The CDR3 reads CASSQVAVNTEAFF. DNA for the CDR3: TGCGCCAGCAGCCAAGTAGCAGTCAACACTGAAGCTTTCTTT.

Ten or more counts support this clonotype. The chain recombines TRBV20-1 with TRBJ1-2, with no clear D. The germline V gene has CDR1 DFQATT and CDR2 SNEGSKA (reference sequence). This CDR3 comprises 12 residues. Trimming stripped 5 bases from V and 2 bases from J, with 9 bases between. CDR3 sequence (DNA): TGCAGTGCTGGCGGACGGAACTATGGCTACACCTTC. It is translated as CSAGGRNYGYTF.

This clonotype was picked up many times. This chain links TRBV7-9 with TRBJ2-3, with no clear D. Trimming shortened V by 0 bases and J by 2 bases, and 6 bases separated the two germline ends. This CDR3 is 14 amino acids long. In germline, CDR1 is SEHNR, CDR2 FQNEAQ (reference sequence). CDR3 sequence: CASSLAPDTDTQYF. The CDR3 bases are TGTGCCAGCAGCTTAGCGCCTGACACAGATACGCAGTATTTT.

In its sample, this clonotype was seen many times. The CDR3 loop is CASSYEASGITDTQYF. The CDR3 region has the DNA TGTGCCAGCAGTTACGAGGCTAGCGGCATCACAGATACGCAGTATTTT. This rearrangement joins TRBV6-5 to TRBJ2-3; TRBD2 aligns across 7 bases. This CDR3 contains 16 residues. The germline gives CDR1 MNHEY, CDR2 SVGAGI. V lost 2 bases, J lost 2 bases, and 7 bases stayed unmatched.